These 31 T cell receptor beta chains were sequenced from one sample in a study of T cells in Graves' hyperthyroidism and ophthalmopathy. Template material for amplifying TCR beta CDR3 regions consisted of RNA transcripts. In the first-round RT-PCR of the TCR CDR3, the HTBI primer set was used. One entry per CDR3 protein results from TCRdb running MiXCR on the multiplex PCR reads. The sample lists hundreds of thousands of distinct CDR3 sequences, about a third occurring once. Sequencing used blood. The receptors come from a woman aged 40 to 50 with Graves' hyperthyroidism.

There are many counts of this clonotype. The V and J genes are TRBV19 and TRBJ2-7, with D possibly being TRBD1 (7 bases). In germline, CDR1 is LNHDA, CDR2 SQIVND (reference sequence). The CDR3 has 13 residues. Trimming took 4 bases from V and 5 from J, leaving 12 bases between them. The CDR3 is CASSKEGAHEQYF. In DNA, the CDR3 is TGTGCCAGTAGTAAGGAGGGGGCCCACGAGCAGTACTTC.

This clonotype was seen many times. The V call is TRBV19, the J call TRBJ2-5; TRBD2 matches 11 bases. Germline V gives CDR1 LNHDA, CDR2 SQIVND (reference sequence). This CDR3 has 14 amino acids. Losses at the gene ends were 5 bases for V and 6 bases for J; bases not matched to a gene: 5. The CDR3 DNA reads as TGTGCCAGTAGTGGTAGCGGGGGGGGCCAGACCCAGTACTTC. This sequence encodes CASSGSGGGQTQYF. Full variable domain (remainder filled in from reference TRBV19 and TRBJ2-5): DGGITQSPKYLFRKEGQNVTLSCEQNLNHDAMYWYRQDPGQGLRLIYYSQIVNDFQKGDIAEGYSVSREKKESFPLTVTSAQKNPTAFYLCASSGSGGGQTQYFGPGTRLLVL.

The V and J genes are TRBV7-9 and TRBJ2-7, with 10 bases matching TRBD2. The CDR3 is made up of 16 amino acids. The V and J ends lost 5 bases and 2 bases, in that order; junction bases with no gene match: 9. The germline V gene has CDR1 SEHNR and CDR2 FQNEAQ (reference sequence). This CDR3 reads CASSPVRTSGTYEQYF. The CDR3 DNA is TGTGCCAGCAGCCCCGTCCGGACTAGCGGAACCTACGAGCAGTACTTC.

This clonotype was counted between two and nine times. This may arise from a read error, as a much more abundant clone is one base away. A read error is likely, as this CDR3 ends without the conserved phenylalanine or tryptophan. The chain has TRBV7-3 and TRBJ1-2; D not certain. CDR1 and CDR2 from the germline V gene are SGHTA and FQGTGA. This CDR3 is built from 12 residues. Deletions cut 3 bases from V and 4 bases from J, with 6 bases between. The CDR3 DNA reads as TGTGCCAGCAGCTTGGAGACCTATGGCTACACCTCC. It encodes CASSLETYGYTS.

As regards this clonotype: The junction differs from germline at one of its ends, possibly a read error. The CDR3 DNA sequence: TGTGCCAGCCTTAAAGAGGACGGTGACTCATCCTACGGGCAGTACTTC. Translation gives CASLKEDGDSSYGQYF. The chain joins TRBV19 to TRBJ2-7; no definite D call. Germline lookup yields CDR1 LNHDA and CDR2 SQIVND (reference sequence). The CDR3 contains 16 residues.

This clonotype was picked up many times. The gene calls are TRBV6-1 and TRBJ1-1; D remains unclear. Germline CDR1 reads MNHNS; CDR2 reads SASEGT. The CDR3 contains 13 residues. The V end lost 10 bases, the J end lost 1 base, and 13 bases lay between the germline ends. DNA of the CDR3: TGTGCCACCGCTCCTACAGAGAACACTGAAGCTTTCTTT. This sequence encodes CATAPTENTEAFF.

This sequence joins TRBV4-3 and TRBJ1-3; D perhaps matches TRBD1 (5 bases). The V gene's germline CDR1 is LGHNA and CDR2 YSLEER. V lost 1 base and J 2 bases, leaving 12 bases between the germline ends. CDR3 length: 16 residues. This CDR3 is CASSQVADRTGNTIYF. CDR3 sequence (DNA): TGCGCCAGCAGCCAAGTTGCCGACAGAACTGGAAACACCATATATTTT.

This clonotype showed up many times. The gene calls are TRBV7-2 and TRBJ1-1; 8 bases are a match to TRBD1. Germline values: CDR1 SGHTA, CDR2 FQGNSA. Unmatched junction bases numbered 9, after V lost 6 bases and J lost 9 bases. The CDR3 has 13 amino acids. CDR3 coding DNA: TGTGCCAGCAGGGACTACAGGGGGGAAAAAGCTTTCTTT. Translating gives CASRDYRGEKAFF.

This clonotype appeared once. This may stem from a read error, because a much larger clone lies one nucleotide away. The chain joins TRBV7-9 to TRBJ1-5, with TRBD1 identical over 8 bases. The CDR3 has 14 residues. The germline V gene encodes CDR1 SEHNR and CDR2 FQNEAQ (reference sequence). Trimming at V came to 9 bases and at J to 8 bases, leaving 12 bases not matched to a gene. CDR3 residues: CASTLGQGRKPQHF. CDR3 DNA: TGTGCCAGTACACTAGGACAGGGACGGAAGCCCCAGCATTTT. The complete variable domain, with remaining parts taken from reference TRBV7-9 and TRBJ1-5, reads DTGVSQNPRHKITKRGQNVTFRCDPISEHNRLYWYRQTLGQGPEFLTYFQNEAQLEKSRLLSDRFSAERPKGSFSTLEIQRTEQGDSAMYLCASTLGQGRKPQHFGDGTRLSIL.

This clonotype was recorded at least ten times. This chain uses TRBV13 with TRBJ1-6; D gene ambiguous. The length of the CDR3 is 14 residues. V lost 3 bases, J lost 0 bases, and 3 bases lay in between. Germline V gene sequence: CDR1 PRHDT, CDR2 FYEKMQ (reference sequence). The CDR3, as DNA: TGTGCCAGCAGCTTCAACTCCTATAATTCACCCCTCCACTTT. Amino acid sequence: CASSFNSYNSPLHF.

This clonotype was counted between two and nine times. J is TRBJ2-6 and V is TRBV2, with D possibly being TRBD1 or TRBD2 (7 bases each). Deletions cut 1 base from V and 0 bases from J, with 19 bases between. CDR3 length: 20 residues. Germline assignment: CDR1 SNHLY and CDR2 FYNNEI. This chain's CDR3 is CASSEVAGDSLSSGANVLTF. The CDR3 DNA follows: TGTGCCAGCAGTGAAGTGGCGGGGGACAGTCTCAGCTCTGGGGCCAACGTCCTGACTTTC.

A few counts support this clonotype. The chain is built from TRBV29-1 and TRBJ1-6, with no clear D. V was shortened by 2 bases and J by 12 bases, with 14 bases between the two germline ends. The length of the CDR3 is 13 residues. Germline V CDR1 and CDR2: SQVTM, ANQGSEA. Here the CDR3 reads CSVEIVEGQPLHF. The CDR3 DNA reads as TGCAGCGTTGAAATAGTGGAGGGCCAACCCCTCCACTTT.

The CDR3 spells CASSELLTSGRAGELFF. In DNA, the CDR3 is TGTGCCAGCAGTGAACTACTTACTAGCGGGAGGGCCGGGGAGCTGTTTTTT. The chain employs TRBV6-1 and TRBJ2-2; 13 bases line up with TRBD2. The trim removed 2 bases at V and 6 bases at J, leaving 6 bases unmatched. The CDR3 covers 17 residues. Germline CDR1 MNHNS, CDR2 SASEGT.

On this clonotype itself: This sequence may be a read error, since a much larger clone differs from it by one base. V usage is TRBV29-1 and J usage is TRBJ1-3, with unresolved D. Germline CDR1 is SQVTM and CDR2 is ANQGSEA. CDR3 length equals 13 residues. In nucleotides, the CDR3 is TGCAGCGTTGTTGAAGCAGGATTAAACACCACATATTTT. It specifies CSVVEAGLNTTYF.

At least ten counts were recorded for this clonotype. The J gene is TRBJ1-4, the V gene TRBV10-3; 7 positions match TRBD1. The trim removed 8 bases at V and 6 bases at J, leaving 6 bases unmatched. This CDR3 region has 13 residues. Germline loops: CDR1 ENHRY, CDR2 SYGVKD. CDR3 amino acids: CAIGGQEDEKLFF. For the CDR3, the DNA is TGTGCCATCGGAGGACAGGAGGATGAAAAACTGTTTTTT.

This clonotype was found many times. The V and J genes are TRBV7-6 and TRBJ2-5; D not certain. V was cut by 1 base and J by 4 bases, with 4 bases left in between. The CDR3 length is 12 residues. The germline V gene encodes CDR1 SGHVS and CDR2 FNYEAQ. The CDR3 bases are TGTGCCAGCAGCTTAGGGGCAGAGACCCAGTACTTC. This encodes CASSLGAETQYF.

Ten or more counts support this clonotype. The chain combines TRBV12-3 or TRBV12-4 with TRBJ2-2, with TRBD2 matching 7 bases. The V and J ends lost 8 bases and 5 bases, in that order; junction bases with no gene match: 11. This CDR3 comprises 15 residues. CDR3 sequence (DNA): TGTGCCAGCGGGCCGATAGCGGGTGGTACCGGGGAGCTGTTTTTT. Encoded protein: CASGPIAGGTGELFF.

The J gene is TRBJ1-5, the V gene TRBV4-1; tentatively, D is TRBD1 (5 bases). The germline CDR1 and CDR2 sequences are MGHRA and YSYEKL. The V gene lost 3 bases and the J gene lost 7 bases, with 13 bases spanning the gap. The CDR3 is 14 residues long. CDR3: CASSQTGDWQPQHF. The CDR3, as DNA: TGCGCCAGCAGCCAGACGGGGGACTGGCAGCCCCAGCATTTT.

This clonotype has only a few counts. V is TRBV2 and J is TRBJ2-5; no definite D call. The CDR3 consists of 12 residues. The germline gives CDR1 SNHLY, CDR2 FYNNEI. The V gene lost 6 bases and the J gene lost 5 bases, with 10 bases spanning the gap. CDR3 protein: CASRGPGETQYF. CDR3 nucleotides: TGTGCCAGCAGAGGCCCCGGGGAGACCCAGTACTTC.

This clonotype has just a few counts. The chain couples TRBV5-1 to TRBJ2-5; a weak D match, TRBD1 (6 bases). Germline loops: CDR1 SGHRS, CDR2 YFSETQ. This CDR3 is built from 15 residues. Trimming pared 1 base from V and 5 bases from J, leaving 15 bases between. As DNA, the CDR3 is TGCGCCAGCAGCTTGTGGCGGCTGGGGGCTGAGACCCAGTACTTC. Amino acid sequence: CASSLWRLGAETQYF.

This chain joins TRBV12-3 or TRBV12-4 and TRBJ1-1; 8 bases line up with TRBD1. V was pared by 4 bases and J by 7 bases, with 8 bases of the junction left unmatched. The CDR3 has 14 amino acids. DNA for the CDR3: TGTGCCAGCAGTTACAGGGGGTTTCGCAATGAAGCTTTCTTT. This encodes CASSYRGFRNEAFF.

Points on this clonotype: A much larger clone differs by one base, so this may be a read error. The chain is built from TRBV19 and TRBJ1-3; unclear D gene. This CDR3 has 13 residues. In germline, CDR1 is LNHDA, CDR2 SQIVND (reference sequence). CDR3 nucleotides: TGTGGCAGTAATTGGGCATCTGGAAACACCATATATTTT. Translated: CGSNWASGNTIYF.

This clonotype was recorded many times. The V and J genes are TRBV7-2 and TRBJ1-2; D is ambiguous. Looked up from germline, CDR1 is SGHTA and CDR2 is FQGNSA. The CDR3 runs 13 residues. V lost 5 bases to trimming and J lost 5 bases, with 12 bases between them. CDR3 sequence: CASSPNAGYGYTF. The CDR3 DNA is TGTGCCAGCAGCCCCAACGCCGGATATGGCTACACCTTC. The full variable domain, rest sourced from reference TRBV7-2 and TRBJ1-2, is GAGVSQSPSNKVTEKGKDVELRCDPISGHTALYWYRQSLGQGLEFLIYFQGNSAPDKSGLPSDRFSAERTGGSVSTLTIQRTQQEDSAVYLCASSPNAGYGYTFGSGTRLTVV.

This sequence joins TRBV6-2 or TRBV6-3 and TRBJ2-5, with a weak D call TRBD2 (6 bases). Germline V gene sequence: CDR1 MNHEY, CDR2 SVGEGT. The V and J ends lost 8 bases and 4 bases respectively, with 11 bases between them. The CDR3 is 12 amino acids. CDR3 coding DNA: TGTGCCAGCGGGGGGACGGGAGAGACCCAGTACTTC. As protein: CASGGTGETQYF.

This clonotype was seen more than once but under ten times. V is TRBV5-1 and J is TRBJ1-2; TRBD1 matches 8 bases. This CDR3 has 15 residues. CDR1 is SGHRS, CDR2 YFSETQ, per germline. Germline trimming cut 0 bases from V and 5 bases from J; bases unmatched to any gene: 6. CDR3 nucleotides: TGCGCCAGCAGCTTGGGTACAGGGGGGATATATGGCTACACCTTC. This codes for CASSLGTGGIYGYTF.

In its sample, this clonotype was seen a few times. At one end, the junction sequence differs from germline, possibly due to a read error. The chain joins TRBV12-5 to TRBJ1-1; the D gene is possibly TRBD1 (6 bases). CDR3 length: 14 residues. Germline lookup yields CDR1 LGHNT and CDR2 FRNRAP. For the CDR3, the DNA is TGTGCTAGTGGTTTGGCGATACAGGGCACTAAAGCTTTCTTT. It encodes CASGLAIQGTKAFF.

The chain carries TRBV13 and TRBJ2-7; possibly TRBD2 for D (5 bases). There are 16 residues in the CDR3. V lost 5 bases and J lost 2, with 19 bases in between. Germline lookup yields CDR1 PRHDT and CDR2 FYEKMQ (reference sequence). CDR3 sequence: CASSPLLGDNTYEQYF. Here the CDR3 DNA reads TGTGCCAGCAGCCCCCTACTAGGCGACAATACCTACGAGCAGTACTTC.

V usage is TRBV12-3 or TRBV12-4 and J usage is TRBJ1-1; 9 nucleotides line up with TRBD1. The CDR3 extends over 13 amino acids. V shed 10 bases, J shed 6 bases, and the junction held 9 bases outside the gene matches. CDR3: CATARQGGSEAFF. CDR3 DNA sequence: TGTGCCACAGCCAGACAGGGGGGATCTGAAGCTTTCTTT.

The chain uses TRBV11-2 and TRBJ2-6; 10 nucleotides agree with TRBD1. The germline V gene encodes CDR1 SGHAT and CDR2 FQNNGV. The CDR3 sequence is 17 residues long. V shed 3 bases and J 2 bases; nucleotides not matched to a gene: 4. For the CDR3, the DNA is TGTGCCAGCAGCTTCAGACAGGGGGCACCTGGGGCCAACGTCCTGACTTTC. This codes for CASSFRQGAPGANVLTF.

As to this clonotype: A read error may explain this, as a much larger clone is one base away. The chain carries TRBV7-7 and TRBJ2-7; 11 bases agree with TRBD1. Germline lookup yields CDR1 SSHAT and CDR2 FNYEAQ (reference sequence). This CDR3 is 15 amino acids long. This CDR3 is CGSSLDPGTGGEQYF. CDR3 coding DNA: TGTGGTAGCAGCTTGGACCCCGGGACAGGGGGCGAGCAGTACTTC.

The rearrangement joins TRBV7-2 to TRBJ2-2; 10 bases match TRBD2. The germline V gene encodes CDR1 SGHTA and CDR2 FQGNSA. The CDR3 is made up of 17 amino acids. The V gene end was trimmed by 5 bases and the J gene end by 4 bases; junction bases not matched to a gene: 10. The CDR3 DNA is TGTGCCAGCAGCCTCCACCGGTGGACTAGCGGCACCGGGGAGCTGTTTTTT. Translating gives CASSLHRWTSGTGELFF.